The 26 T cell receptor beta chains listed next were all sequenced from one sample in a study of blood T cells in healthy people across ages. The authors ran a second PCR of 7 to 11 cycles using a sample-barcoded 5' primer and a J-beta primer mix. Using its own MiXCR run on the 5' RACE reads, TCRdb lists one record per CDR3 protein. The sample carries over a million distinct CDR3 sequences, 55% to 75% recorded once. The sequenced material came from blood. Receptor source: a young man in good health.

The V and J genes are TRBV7-6 and TRBJ2-3, with 9 bases lining up with TRBD2. The CDR3 runs to 17 residues. Trimming removed 1 base from V and 4 bases from J; junction bases left unmatched: 9. Germline CDR1 SGHVS, CDR2 FNYEAQ. The CDR3 is CASSLVLAGSSPDTQYF. In DNA, the CDR3 is TGTGCCAGCAGCTTAGTCCTAGCGGGAAGCTCTCCAGATACGCAGTATTTT.

J is TRBJ2-1 and V is TRBV12-3 or TRBV12-4; D uncertain. There are 13 residues in the CDR3. Trimming removed 6 bases at V and 13 bases at J, with 19 bases between. The CDR3: CASSANHGSDQFF. The CDR3 DNA reads TGTGCCAGCAGCGCTAACCACGGTTCGGATCAGTTCTTC.

This chain links TRBV6-5 with TRBJ1-2, with D possibly matching TRBD1 (5 bases). Germline V lookup: CDR1 MNHEY, CDR2 SVGAGI. V lost 3 bases and J 2 bases, leaving 16 bases between the germline ends. CDR3 length: 16 amino acids. The CDR3 DNA reads as TGTGCCAGCAGTTATCTCGAAGCGGGGGGGAACTATGGCTACACCTTC. It translates to CASSYLEAGGNYGYTF.

The chain links TRBV11-3 to TRBJ2-3; D gene unclear. V lost 0 bases to trimming and J lost 1 base, with 8 bases between them. Germline V gene lookup returns CDR1 SGHNT and CDR2 YENEEA. This CDR3 spans 15 amino acids. CDR3 region: CASSLDPRRTDTQYF. The CDR3 bases are TGTGCCAGCAGCTTAGATCCGAGGCGCACAGATACGCAGTATTTT.

This clonotype showed up just a few times. The chain joins TRBV15 to TRBJ1-5; 8 nucleotides line up with TRBD1. After removal of 2 bases from V and 5 bases from J, the junction contained 8 bases not matched to a gene. The CDR3 length is 16 residues. Germline values: CDR1 LNHNV, CDR2 YYDKDF (reference sequence). The CDR3 spells CATSRHTGGFDQPQHF. The CDR3 nucleotides are TGTGCCACCAGCAGACACACAGGGGGGTTTGATCAGCCCCAGCATTTT.

The rearrangement uses TRBV7-9 and TRBJ2-7; a weak D match, TRBD2 (6 bases). The CDR3 extends over 13 amino acids. Germline V lookup: CDR1 SEHNR, CDR2 FQNEAQ (reference sequence). V was cut by 6 bases and J by 10 bases, with 19 bases left in between. The chain's CDR3 is CASSLRETGDQYF. As DNA, the CDR3 is TGTGCCAGCAGTCTACGAGAGACGGGGGACCAGTACTTC.

This sequence joins TRBV20-1 and TRBJ2-3, with 15 bases identical to TRBD2. Germline CDR1 is DFQATT and CDR2 is SNEGSKA (reference sequence). V was clipped by 4 bases and J by 7 bases; unmatched bases: 15. The CDR3 length is 18 residues. In DNA form, the CDR3 reads TGCAGTGCTAACCCGGGACTAGCGGGGGGCCTAACTGCTTATACGCAGTATTTT. As protein: CSANPGLAGGLTAYTQYF.

This clonotype was detected only a few times. The V gene is TRBV7-6, the J gene TRBJ2-3; D unresolved. CDR3 length: 14 amino acids. Trimming cost V 2 bases and J 0 bases, with 6 bases left between them. The germline gives CDR1 SGHVS, CDR2 FNYEAQ. The chain's CDR3 is CASSLPSSTDTQYF. The CDR3 DNA reads as TGTGCCAGCAGCTTACCCTCTAGCACAGATACGCAGTATTTT.

The V call is TRBV6-5, the J call TRBJ1-2; D might be TRBD1 (5 bases). Germline-derived CDR1 and CDR2 are MNHEY and SVGAGI. The CDR3 loop spans 12 amino acids. Trimming removed 10 bases from V and 6 bases from J, with 15 bases in between. The CDR3, as DNA: TGTGCCACCCAAGCCTTAGGGGATGGCTACACCTTC. Its protein product is CATQALGDGYTF.

This chain links TRBV28 with TRBJ1-6, with D tentatively TRBD1 (6 bases). Germline assignment: CDR1 MDHEN and CDR2 SYDVKM. Trimming cost V 3 bases and J 7 bases, with 10 bases left between them. The CDR3 covers 14 residues. The CDR3 here is CASSFRGRNSPLHF. The CDR3 DNA reads TGTGCCAGCAGTTTTAGGGGGAGAAATTCACCCCTCCACTTT.

The J gene is TRBJ1-3, the V gene TRBV15, with D possibly matching TRBD1 (5 bases). V was pared by 5 bases and J by 0 bases, with 11 bases between. The CDR3 loop spans 15 amino acids. CDR1 and CDR2 (germline): LNHNV, YYDKDF (reference sequence). For the CDR3, the DNA is TGTGCCACCAGCCCCCGGACATCCTCTGGAAACACCATATATTTT. Translation gives CATSPRTSSGNTIYF.

The rearrangement links TRBV5-4 to TRBJ2-7; D gene uncertain. The germline gives CDR1 SGHNT, CDR2 YYREEE (reference sequence). This CDR3 region has 13 residues. The V end was cut by 4 bases, the J end by 3 bases, with 11 bases between. The CDR3 coding sequence is TGTGCCAGCAGCCTCAGCAACGTCTACGAGCAGTACTTC. Protein product: CASSLSNVYEQYF. The full variable domain, completed using reference TRBV5-4 and TRBJ2-7, is ETGVTQSPTHLIKTRGQQVTLRCSSQSGHNTVSWYQQALGQGPQFIFQYYREEENGRGNFPPRFSGLQFPNYSSELNVNALELDDSALYLCASSLSNVYEQYFGPGTRLTVT.

This clonotype was seen once. The chain links TRBV4-3 to TRBJ2-5, with D perhaps matching TRBD1 or TRBD2 (5 bases each). Trimming stripped 2 bases from V and 1 base from J, with 11 bases between. This CDR3 spans 15 amino acids. Germline CDR1 reads LGHNA; CDR2 reads YSLEER. The CDR3 spells CASSQMRGPQETQYF. Here the CDR3 DNA reads TGCGCCAGCAGCCAAATGAGGGGCCCCCAAGAGACCCAGTACTTC.

The CDR3 protein is CASSLRETTKNNEQFF. CDR3 sequence (DNA): TGCGCCAGCAGCTTGAGAGAGACCACTAAAAACAATGAGCAGTTCTTC. This rearrangement joins TRBV5-1 to TRBJ2-1; D not resolved. V dropped 1 base and J dropped 5 bases, with 16 bases sitting between them. In germline, CDR1 is SGHRS, CDR2 YFSETQ. The CDR3 length is 16 residues. Drawing the rest from reference TRBV5-1 and TRBJ2-1, the complete variable domain is KAGVTQTPRYLIKTRGQQVTLSCSPISGHRSVSWYQQTPGQGLQFLFEYFSETQRNKGNFPGRFSGRQFSNSRSEMNVSTLELGDSALYLCASSLRETTKNNEQFFGPGTRLTVL.

This chain connects TRBV7-9 to TRBJ2-2; D gene unclear. CDR3 length equals 14 residues. The V gene lost 4 bases and the J gene lost 6 bases, with 12 bases spanning the gap. Germline V gene sequence: CDR1 SEHNR, CDR2 FQNEAQ (reference sequence). The CDR3: CASSSDPYAGELFF. The CDR3 DNA is TGTGCCAGCAGCTCGGACCCGTACGCCGGGGAGCTGTTTTTT.

This clonotype has just a few counts. The chain uses TRBV20-1 and TRBJ2-1; 11 bases fit TRBD2. This CDR3 has 15 residues. CDR1 and CDR2 (germline): DFQATT, SNEGSKA (reference sequence). J lost 4 bases, V lost 3 bases, and 5 bases had no gene match. DNA of the CDR3: TGCAGTGCTAGGCCTACTAGCGGGAGTTACAATGAGCAGTTCTTC. Translated: CSARPTSGSYNEQFF.

The chain combines TRBV27 with TRBJ2-2; the match to TRBD1 covers 9 bases. This CDR3 comprises 14 residues. CDR1 and CDR2 (germline): MNHEY, SMNVEV (reference sequence). The ends lost 9 bases at V and 2 bases at J; junction bases unmatched: 4. The CDR3 region is CASRTGVNTGELFF. In nucleotides, the CDR3 is TGTGCCAGTAGGACAGGGGTCAACACCGGGGAGCTGTTTTTT.

The chain is built from TRBV6-5 and TRBJ1-1; TRBD1 matches at 10 bases. The J segment lost 4 bases and the V segment lost 4 bases, leaving 12 bases of the junction unmatched. Germline V gene data show CDR1 as MNHEY and CDR2 as SVGAGI. The CDR3 loop spans 17 amino acids. Written as DNA, the CDR3 is TGTGCCAGCAGTTCCCCCTCCAGACAGGGGGCATTCACTGAAGCTTTCTTT. Its translation: CASSSPSRQGAFTEAFF.

The CDR3 loop is CASSHAIWGNEQFF. DNA for the CDR3: TGCGCCAGCAGCCACGCTATATGGGGCAATGAGCAGTTCTTC. V and J are TRBV4-1 and TRBJ2-1; D call uncertain. With 3 bases removed from V and 6 bases from J, the gap between germline ends came to 12 bases. CDR3 size: 14 residues. CDR1 is MGHRA and CDR2 is YSYEKL in the germline V gene.

The chain uses TRBV25-1 and TRBJ2-7, with D maybe TRBD2 (6 bases). In germline, CDR1 is MGHDK, CDR2 SYGVNS. The CDR3 consists of 14 residues. Trimming took off 5 bases at V and 3 bases at J, with 14 bases between the two ends. As DNA, the CDR3 is TGTGCCAGCAGTACGGACGGGGGTTACTACGAGCAGTACTTC. Its protein product is CASSTDGGYYEQYF.

This clonotype appeared a single time. The V gene is TRBV6-2 or TRBV6-3, the J gene TRBJ2-1; perhaps TRBD2 as D (5 bases). V lost 3 bases and J 6 bases, leaving 9 bases between the germline ends. There are 13 residues in the CDR3. The germline V gene encodes CDR1 MNHEY and CDR2 SVGEGT. CDR3 coding DNA: TGTGCCAGCAGTTATGCGGGCAGCAATGAGCAGTTCTTC. This sequence encodes CASSYAGSNEQFF.

The chain recombines TRBV20-1 with TRBJ2-7; D may correspond to TRBD1 or TRBD2 (6 bases each). The germline V gene has CDR1 DFQATT and CDR2 SNEGSKA (reference sequence). CDR3 size: 14 residues. Trimming stripped 0 bases from V and 7 bases from J, with 16 bases between. The CDR3 loop reads CSARDPVRGGEQYF. The CDR3 nucleotides read TGCAGTGCTAGAGATCCGGTCAGGGGAGGTGAGCAGTACTTC.

With regard to this clonotype: A much larger clone lies a single base off, so this may be a read error. The rearrangement uses TRBV6-5 and TRBJ2-7, with TRBD1 matching over 7 bases. This CDR3 comprises 14 residues. Germline V gene lookup returns CDR1 MNHEY and CDR2 SVGAGI. The V and J ends lost 5 bases and 3 bases, in that order; junction bases with no gene match: 7. The CDR3 region has the DNA TGTGCCAGCAGTCCTCCGGGACAGTTCTACGAGCAGTACTTC. This encodes CASSPPGQFYEQYF.

The chain links TRBV10-3 to TRBJ2-3; D ambiguous. V lost 2 bases and J lost 0, with 9 bases in between. Germline V gives CDR1 ENHRY, CDR2 SYGVKD. The length of the CDR3 is 15 residues. The CDR3 sequence: CAISEARSSTDTQYF. The CDR3 DNA reads TGTGCCATCAGTGAGGCCAGGTCTAGCACAGATACGCAGTATTTT.

This clonotype was recorded a few times. The chain carries TRBV4-1 and TRBJ2-1; weak D call: TRBD2 (6 bases). V was cut by 0 bases and J by 9 bases, with 12 bases left in between. Looked up from germline, CDR1 is MGHRA and CDR2 is YSYEKL. CDR3 size: 14 residues. The chain's CDR3 is CASSQEVIGGEQFF. The CDR3 region has the DNA TGCGCCAGCAGCCAAGAGGTCATCGGGGGTGAGCAGTTCTTC.

This clonotype was seen a handful of times. The chain couples TRBV7-9 to TRBJ2-3, with D unresolved. The tail of the sequence fits TRBJ2-5 better, so the J call may be wrong. The CDR3 runs to 11 residues. Per germline, CDR1 SEHNR and CDR2 FQNEAQ (reference sequence). The CDR3 DNA is TGTGCCAGCAGCTTCACGGGGACCCAGTACTTC. Its translation is CASSFTGTQYF.